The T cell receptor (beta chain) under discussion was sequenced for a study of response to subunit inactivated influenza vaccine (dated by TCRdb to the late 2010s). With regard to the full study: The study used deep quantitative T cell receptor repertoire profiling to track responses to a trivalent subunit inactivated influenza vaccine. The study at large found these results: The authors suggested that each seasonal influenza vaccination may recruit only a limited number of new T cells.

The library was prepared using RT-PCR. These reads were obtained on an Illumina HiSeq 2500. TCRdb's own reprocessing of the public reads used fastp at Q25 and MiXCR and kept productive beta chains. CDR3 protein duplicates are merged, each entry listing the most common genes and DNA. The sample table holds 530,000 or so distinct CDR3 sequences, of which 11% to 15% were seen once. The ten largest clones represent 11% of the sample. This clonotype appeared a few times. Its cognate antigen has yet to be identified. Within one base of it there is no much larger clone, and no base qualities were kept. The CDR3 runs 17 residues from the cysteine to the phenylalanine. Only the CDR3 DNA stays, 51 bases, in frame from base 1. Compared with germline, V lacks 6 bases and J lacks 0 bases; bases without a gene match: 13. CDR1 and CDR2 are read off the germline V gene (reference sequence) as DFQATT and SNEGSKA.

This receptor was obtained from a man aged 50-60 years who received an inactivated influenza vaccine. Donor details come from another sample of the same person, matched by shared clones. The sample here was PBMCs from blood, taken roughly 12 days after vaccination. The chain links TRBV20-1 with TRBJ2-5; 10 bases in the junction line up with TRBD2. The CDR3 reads CSATGTSATSNQETQYF. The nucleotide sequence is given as TGCAGTGCCACCGGGACTAGCGCCACAAGCAACCAAGAGACCCAGTACTTC.